Detailed here is one TCR beta chain. Authors' data handling: Amplified reference gene primers provided the basis for estimating nucleated cell counts. The method was immunoSEQ multiplex PCR; TCRdb's version includes in-frame clones alone and lacks a portion of them. V, J and clone size were drawn from that table, and D and trimming were deduced from the DNA. The table lists 110,000 to 150,000 clones, under 90% of them singletons, with 5% to 7.5% in the top ten. These data are taken from a study of blood T cell repertoires in COVID-19. Study overall: Whether acute or convalescent, the COVID-19 samples came from the United States, Italy and Spain. PBMCs, B-cell-depleted T cells, or T cells were the source of the cDNA or gDNA that made up the material.

Unmatched junction bases numbered 1, after V lost 5 bases and J lost 5 bases. Germline CDR1 LNHNV, CDR2 YYDKDF (reference sequence). CDR3 size: 14 residues. Sequencing input: peripheral blood. This sequence joins TRBV15 and TRBJ2-2; 11 positions match TRBD2. This clonotype was sampled from a human donor in a cohort sampled during active COVID-19. CDR3 region: CATSGTSGTGELFF. The CDR3 DNA is TGTGCCACCAGCGGGACTAGCGGTACCGGGGAGCTGTTTTTT.